This T cell receptor (beta chain) was profiled in a study of early T cells in non-severe SARS-CoV-2 infection. Across the study: Alpha and beta chains were unpaired, from unsorted whole-blood bulk RNA. Study-level findings and limits: VDJdb matches were skewed toward anti-spike CD8 T cell responses.

CDR1 and CDR2 (germline): SNHLY, FYNNEI. CDR3 length: 14 amino acids. Trimming removed 6 bases from V and 0 bases from J, with 8 bases in between. This clonotype was seen many times. Its antigen is undetermined. Individual cDNA molecules were tagged with unique molecular identifiers, the study reported. Each CDR3 protein is one row after TCRdb ran MiXCR on the 5' RACE reads. The sample includes fewer than 120,000 distinct CDR3 sequences, roughly 12% seen only once; the top ten take about 3.8%. The sequences come from whole blood, collected at baseline. This clonotype originated in an adult who was a healthcare worker with PCR-confirmed SARS-CoV-2 infection or an uninfected control (not recorded which). The chain combines TRBV2 with TRBJ1-4; weak D call: TRBD1 (5 bases). In DNA form, the CDR3 reads TGTGCCAGCAGAGGGACCGCAACTAATGAAAAACTGTTTTTT. It codes for CASRGTATNEKLFF.